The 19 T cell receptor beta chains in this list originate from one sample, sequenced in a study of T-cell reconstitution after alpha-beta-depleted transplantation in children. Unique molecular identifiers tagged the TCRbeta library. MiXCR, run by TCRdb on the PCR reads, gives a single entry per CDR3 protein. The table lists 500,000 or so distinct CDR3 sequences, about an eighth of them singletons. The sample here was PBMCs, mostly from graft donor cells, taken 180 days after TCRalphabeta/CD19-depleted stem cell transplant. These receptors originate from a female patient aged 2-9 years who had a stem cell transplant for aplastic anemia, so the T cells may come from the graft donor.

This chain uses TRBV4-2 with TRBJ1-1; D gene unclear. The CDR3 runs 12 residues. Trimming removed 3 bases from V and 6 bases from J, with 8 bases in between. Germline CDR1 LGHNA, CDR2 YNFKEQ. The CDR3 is CASSHTAAEAFF. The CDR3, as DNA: TGTGCCAGCAGCCATACCGCGGCTGAAGCTTTCTTT.

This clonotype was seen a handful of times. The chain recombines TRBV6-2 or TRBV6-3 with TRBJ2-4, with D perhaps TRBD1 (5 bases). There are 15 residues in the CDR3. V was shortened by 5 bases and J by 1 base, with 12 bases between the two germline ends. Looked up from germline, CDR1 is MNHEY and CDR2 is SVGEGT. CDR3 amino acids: CASSHHRSAKNIQYF. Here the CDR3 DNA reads TGTGCCAGCAGTCACCACAGGTCCGCCAAAAACATTCAGTACTTC.

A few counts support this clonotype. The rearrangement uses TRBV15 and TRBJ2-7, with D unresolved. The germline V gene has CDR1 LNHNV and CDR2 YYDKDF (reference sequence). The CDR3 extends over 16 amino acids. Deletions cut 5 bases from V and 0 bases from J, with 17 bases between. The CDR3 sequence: CATSPRTPTLSYEQYV. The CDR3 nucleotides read TGTGCCACCAGCCCTCGGACGCCGACCCTCTCCTACGAGCAGTACGTC.

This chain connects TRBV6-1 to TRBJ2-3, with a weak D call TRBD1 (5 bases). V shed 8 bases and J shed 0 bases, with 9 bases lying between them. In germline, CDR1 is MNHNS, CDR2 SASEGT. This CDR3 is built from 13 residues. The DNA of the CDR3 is TGTGCCAGCGGGGCTAGAAGCACAGATACGCAGTATTTT. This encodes CASGARSTDTQYF.

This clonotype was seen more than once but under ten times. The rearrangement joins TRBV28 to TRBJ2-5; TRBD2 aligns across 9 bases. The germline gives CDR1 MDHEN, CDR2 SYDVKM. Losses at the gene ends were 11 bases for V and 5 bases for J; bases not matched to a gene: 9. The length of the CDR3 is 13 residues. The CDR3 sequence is CASVAGARETQYF. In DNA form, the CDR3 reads TGTGCCTCAGTAGCGGGAGCGCGGGAGACCCAGTACTTC.

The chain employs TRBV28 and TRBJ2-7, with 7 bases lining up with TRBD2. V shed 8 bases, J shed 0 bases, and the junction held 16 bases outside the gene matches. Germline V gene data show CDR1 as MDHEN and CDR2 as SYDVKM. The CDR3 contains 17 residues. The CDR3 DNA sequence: TGTGCCAGCGGTAGGCCGGGGAGGGCTAGCGACTCCTACGAGCAGTACTTC. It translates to CASGRPGRASDSYEQYF.

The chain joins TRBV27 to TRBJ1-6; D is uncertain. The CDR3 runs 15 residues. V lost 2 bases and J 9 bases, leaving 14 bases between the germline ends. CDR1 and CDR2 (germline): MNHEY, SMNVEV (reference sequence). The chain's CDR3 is CASSLERTERSPLHF. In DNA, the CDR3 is TGTGCCAGCAGTTTAGAACGCACCGAGCGTTCACCCCTCCACTTT.

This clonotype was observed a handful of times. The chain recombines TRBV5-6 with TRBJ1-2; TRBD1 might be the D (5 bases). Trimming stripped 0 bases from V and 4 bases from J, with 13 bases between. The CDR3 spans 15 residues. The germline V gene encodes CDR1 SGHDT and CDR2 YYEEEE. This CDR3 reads CASSLGDGAAYGYTF. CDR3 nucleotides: TGTGCCAGCAGCTTGGGCGATGGGGCCGCCTATGGCTACACCTTC.

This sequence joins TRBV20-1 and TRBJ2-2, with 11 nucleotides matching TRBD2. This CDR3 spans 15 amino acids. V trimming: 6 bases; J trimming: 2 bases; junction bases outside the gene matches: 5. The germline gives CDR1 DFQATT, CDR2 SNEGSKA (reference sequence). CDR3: CSATRLAGNTGELFF. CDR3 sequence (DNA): TGCAGTGCCACGAGACTAGCGGGAAACACCGGGGAGCTGTTTTTT.

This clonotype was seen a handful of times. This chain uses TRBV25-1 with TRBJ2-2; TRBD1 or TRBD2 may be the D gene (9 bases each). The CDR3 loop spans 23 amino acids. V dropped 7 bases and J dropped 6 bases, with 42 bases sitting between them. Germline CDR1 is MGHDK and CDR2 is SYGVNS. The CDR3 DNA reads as TGTGCCAGCACCCACCCCTGGACAGGGGCCCAAGTGGCTAGCGGGAATAGTGCCGGGGAGCTGTTTTTT. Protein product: CASTHPWTGAQVASGNSAGELFF.

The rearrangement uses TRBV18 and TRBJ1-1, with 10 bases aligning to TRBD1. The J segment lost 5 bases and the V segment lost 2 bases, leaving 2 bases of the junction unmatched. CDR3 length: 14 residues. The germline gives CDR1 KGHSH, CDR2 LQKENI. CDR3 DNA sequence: TGTGCCAGCTCACCAGGGGACAGGGGAACTGAAGCTTTCTTT. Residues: CASSPGDRGTEAFF.

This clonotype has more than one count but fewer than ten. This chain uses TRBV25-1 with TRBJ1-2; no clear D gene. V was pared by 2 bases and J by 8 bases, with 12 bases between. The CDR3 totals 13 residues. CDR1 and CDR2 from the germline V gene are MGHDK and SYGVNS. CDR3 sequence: CASSEGPRLGYTF. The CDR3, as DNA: TGTGCCAGCAGTGAAGGTCCCAGGCTCGGCTACACCTTC.

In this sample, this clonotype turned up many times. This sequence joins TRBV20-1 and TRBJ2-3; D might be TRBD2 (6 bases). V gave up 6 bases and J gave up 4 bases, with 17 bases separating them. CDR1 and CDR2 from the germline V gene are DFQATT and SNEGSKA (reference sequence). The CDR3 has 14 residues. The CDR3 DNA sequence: TGCAGTGCGACCGGGACTTACCCCTCAGATACGCAGTATTTT. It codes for CSATGTYPSDTQYF.

CDR3 coding DNA: TGTGCCAGCAGCGTTGACAGGTTACCCTACGAGCAGTACTTC. Translating it yields CASSVDRLPYEQYF. This chain links TRBV9 with TRBJ2-7; the D gene is possibly TRBD1 (6 bases). V lost 2 bases, J lost 2 bases, and 11 bases lay in between. CDR1 and CDR2 (germline): SGDLS, YYNGEE. CDR3 size: 14 residues.

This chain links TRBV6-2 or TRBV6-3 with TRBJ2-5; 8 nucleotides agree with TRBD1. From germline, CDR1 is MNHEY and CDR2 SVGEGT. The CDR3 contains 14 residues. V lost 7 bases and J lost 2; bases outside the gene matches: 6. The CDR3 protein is CASKPGQGQETQYF. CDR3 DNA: TGTGCCAGCAAACCCGGACAGGGACAAGAGACCCAGTACTTC.

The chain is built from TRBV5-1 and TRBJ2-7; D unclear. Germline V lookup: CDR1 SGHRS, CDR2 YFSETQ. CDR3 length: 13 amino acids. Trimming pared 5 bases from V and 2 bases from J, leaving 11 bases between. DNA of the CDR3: TGCGCCAGCAGAAATGGACGGACCTACGAGCAGTACTTC. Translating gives CASRNGRTYEQYF. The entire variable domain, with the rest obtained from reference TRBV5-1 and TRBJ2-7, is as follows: KAGVTQTPRYLIKTRGQQVTLSCSPISGHRSVSWYQQTPGQGLQFLFEYFSETQRNKGNFPGRFSGRQFSNSRSEMNVSTLELGDSALYLCASRNGRTYEQYFGPGTRLTVT.

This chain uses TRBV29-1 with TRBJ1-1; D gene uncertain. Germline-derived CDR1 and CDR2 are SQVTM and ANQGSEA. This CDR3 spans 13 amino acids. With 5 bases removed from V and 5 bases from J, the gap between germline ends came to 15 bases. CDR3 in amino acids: CSVRDRRWTEAFF. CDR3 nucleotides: TGCAGCGTTCGCGATCGCAGGTGGACTGAAGCTTTCTTT.

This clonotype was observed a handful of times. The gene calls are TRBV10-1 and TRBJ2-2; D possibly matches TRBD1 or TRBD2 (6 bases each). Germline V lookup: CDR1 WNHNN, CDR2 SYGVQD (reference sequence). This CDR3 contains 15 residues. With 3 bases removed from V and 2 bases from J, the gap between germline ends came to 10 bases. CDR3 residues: CASSEGGLNTGELFF. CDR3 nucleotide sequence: TGCGCCAGCAGTGAAGGGGGACTTAACACCGGGGAGCTGTTTTTT.

The DNA for the CDR3 is TGTGCCAGCAGCTCTCCGGGACACATGAACACTGAAGCTTTCTTT. This translates into CASSSPGHMNTEAFF. The chain combines TRBV5-4 with TRBJ1-1, with D maybe TRBD1 (6 bases). The CDR3 has 15 amino acids. CDR1 SGHNT and CDR2 YYREEE come from the germline V gene (reference sequence). The V end lost 3 bases, the J end lost 0 bases, and 12 bases lay between the germline ends.